The rows below give T cell receptor beta chains drawn from one sample of a study of blood T cell repertoires in COVID-19. The method was immunoSEQ multiplex PCR; TCRdb's version includes in-frame clones alone and lacks a portion of them. The data contain a few hundred thousand clones, over 75% of them singletons. The source material was PBMCs or T cells enriched from blood (not recorded which). The source is a woman aged 25-40 years who had recovered from COVID-19. CDR3s include the opening cysteine and the closing phenylalanine or tryptophan. D genes are given only for firm matches. The size field is filled for only some rows; it gives once, few, many or a size class.

d_gene | j_gene | v_gene | abundance | CDR3aa | CDR3nt
TRBD2 | TRBJ2-3 | TRBV5-5 | . | CASSLLAGGADTQYF | TGTGCCAGCAGCCTACTAGCGGGAGGGGCAGATACGCAGTATTTT
. | TRBJ2-5 | TRBV27 | . | CASSFTQQGETQYF | TGTGCCAGCAGTTTTACCCAACAGGGAGAGACCCAGTACTTC
. | TRBJ2-2 | TRBV7-2 | . | CASITPGGRTGELFF | TGTGCCAGCATCACGCCAGGAGGCCGTACCGGGGAGCTGTTTTTT
TRBD1 | TRBJ2-1 | TRBV28 | . | CASRRSGGDEQFF | TGTGCCAGCAGACGATCAGGGGGCGATGAGCAGTTCTTC
TRBD1 | TRBJ1-1 | TRBV3-1/TRBV3-2 | . | CASSQDTGVTEAFF | TGTGCCAGCAGCCAAGACACAGGGGTAACTGAAGCTTTCTTT
. | TRBJ2-5 | TRBV12-3/TRBV12-4 | once | CASRSGSSTAYF | TGTGCCAGCAGATCCGGGTCCTCAACCGCGTACTTC
TRBD1 | TRBJ2-7 | TRBV27 | . | CASRNPTGGLPYEQYF | TGTGCCAGCAGAAATCCCACAGGGGGCCTTCCCTACGAGCAGTACTTC
. | TRBJ1-2 | TRBV10-2 | few | CASSEPTASGYTF | TGCGCCAGCAGTGAGCCCACAGCCAGTGGCTACACCTTC
. | TRBJ2-5 | TRBV3-1/TRBV3-2 | once | CASSQVVASQETQYF | TGTGCCAGCAGCCAAGTGGTGGCCTCACAAGAGACCCAGTACTTC
TRBD1 | TRBJ2-7 | TRBV27 | once | CASSFGRGHLYEQYF | TGTGCCAGCAGTTTTGGCAGGGGGCATCTCTACGAGCAGTACTTC
TRBD2 | TRBJ2-3 | TRBV7-6 | . | CASSPKAGGSTDTQYF | TGTGCCAGCAGCCCGAAGGCGGGGGGGAGCACAGATACGCAGTATTTT
. | TRBJ2-2 | TRBV7-9 | . | CASTSPVYTGELFF | TGTGCCAGCACCTCCCCGGTTTACACCGGGGAGCTGTTTTTT
TRBD2 | TRBJ2-1 | TRBV28 | . | CASSLASGAGDHNEQFF | TGTGCCAGCAGTTTAGCCTCTGGTGCGGGAGACCACAATGAGCAGTTCTTC
. | TRBJ2-1 | TRBV4-1 | . | CASSQDYDEQFF | TGCGCCAGCAGCCAAGATTATGATGAGCAGTTCTTC
. | TRBJ2-7 | TRBV5-3 | . | CARSRPTQGKDEQYF | TGTGCCAGAAGCCGTCCTACCCAGGGGAAGGACGAGCAGTACTTC
TRBD1 | TRBJ1-3 | TRBV6-5 | few | CASREGANGNTIYF | TGTGCCAGCAGGGAGGGGGCAAACGGAAACACCATATATTTT
TRBD1 | TRBJ1-3 | TRBV3-1/TRBV3-2 | . | CASSLSQGAHTIYF | TGTGCCAGCAGCCTTTCTCAGGGGGCTCACACCATATATTTT
. | TRBJ2-7 | TRBV7-8 | . | CASSLDQGRAYEQYF | TGTGCCAGCAGCTTAGACCAGGGGAGAGCGTACGAGCAGTACTTC
. | TRBJ1-5 | TRBV5-3 | . | CARSYGPGMNQPQHF | TGTGCCAGAAGCTACGGCCCAGGGATGAATCAGCCCCAGCATTTT
. | TRBJ2-5 | TRBV18 | . | CASSPPGVTETQYF | TGTGCCAGCTCACCACCAGGGGTGACGGAGACCCAGTACTTC
TRBD2 | TRBJ2-3 | TRBV20-1 | . | CSASGSGGTDTQYF | TGCAGTGCTAGTGGCAGCGGGGGCACAGATACGCAGTATTTT
. | TRBJ2-3 | TRBV5-4 | . | CASSRPTGATDTQYF | TGTGCCAGCAGCCGGCCCACGGGTGCGACAGATACGCAGTATTTT
TRBD2 | TRBJ2-1 | TRBV4-1 | . | CASSRTSGSYNEQFF | TGCGCCAGCAGCCGGACTAGCGGGAGCTACAATGAGCAGTTCTTC
. | TRBJ1-1 | TRBV5-1 | . | CASSMETGAMNTEAFF | TGCGCCAGCAGCATGGAGACTGGGGCCATGAACACTGAAGCTTTCTTT
TRBD1 | TRBJ2-7 | TRBV5-1 | few | CASSLNRGSSYEQYF | TGCGCCAGCAGCTTGAACAGGGGGAGCTCCTACGAGCAGTACTTC
. | TRBJ2-2 | TRBV5-4 | . | CASRQQGLTGELFF | TGTGCCAGCAGACAACAGGGATTAACCGGGGAGCTGTTTTTT
. | TRBJ1-2 | TRBV9 | . | CASSVATRGYGYTF | TGTGCCAGCAGCGTAGCTACGCGTGGCTATGGCTACACCTTC